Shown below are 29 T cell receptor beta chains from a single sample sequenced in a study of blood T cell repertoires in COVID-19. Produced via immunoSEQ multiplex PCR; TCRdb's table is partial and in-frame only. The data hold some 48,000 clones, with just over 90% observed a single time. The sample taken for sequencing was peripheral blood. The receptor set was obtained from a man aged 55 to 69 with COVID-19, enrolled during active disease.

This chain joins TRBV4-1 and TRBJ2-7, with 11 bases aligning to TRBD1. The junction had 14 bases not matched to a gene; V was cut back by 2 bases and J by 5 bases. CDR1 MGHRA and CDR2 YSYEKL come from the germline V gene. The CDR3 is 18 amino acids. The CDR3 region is CASSQQLDTGTGGHEQYF. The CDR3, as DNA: TGCGCCAGCAGCCAACAATTAGACACCGGGACAGGGGGTCACGAGCAGTACTTC.

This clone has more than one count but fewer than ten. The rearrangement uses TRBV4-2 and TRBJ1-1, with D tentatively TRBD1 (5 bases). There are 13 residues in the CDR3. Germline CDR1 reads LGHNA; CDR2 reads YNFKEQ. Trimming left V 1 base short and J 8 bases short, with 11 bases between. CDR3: CASSQVGGAEAFF. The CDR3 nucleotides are TGTGCCAGCAGCCAAGTCGGGGGAGCGGAAGCTTTCTTT.

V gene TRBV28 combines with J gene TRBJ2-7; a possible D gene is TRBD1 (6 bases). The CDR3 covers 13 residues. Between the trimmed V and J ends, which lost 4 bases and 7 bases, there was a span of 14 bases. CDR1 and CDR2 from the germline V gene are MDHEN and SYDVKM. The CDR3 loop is CASSSLTGLEQYF. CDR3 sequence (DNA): TGTGCCAGCAGTTCACTCACAGGGCTGGAGCAGTACTTC.

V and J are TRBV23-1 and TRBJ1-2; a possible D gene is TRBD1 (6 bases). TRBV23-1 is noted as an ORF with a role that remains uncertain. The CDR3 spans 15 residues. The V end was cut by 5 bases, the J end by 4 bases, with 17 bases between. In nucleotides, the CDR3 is TGCGCCAGCAGTTCTCTTCCAGGGGTCTTCTATGGCTACACCTTC. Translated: CASSSLPGVFYGYTF.

This CDR3 is CASSSSYGYTF. The DNA for the CDR3 is TGTGCCAGCAGTTCCAGCTATGGCTACACCTTC. The chain combines TRBV6-2 or TRBV6-3 with TRBJ1-2, with D unclear. V was clipped by 4 bases and J by 4 bases, with 4 bases between them. The CDR3 length is 11 residues. Per the germline V gene, CDR1 is MNHEY and CDR2 is SVGEGT.

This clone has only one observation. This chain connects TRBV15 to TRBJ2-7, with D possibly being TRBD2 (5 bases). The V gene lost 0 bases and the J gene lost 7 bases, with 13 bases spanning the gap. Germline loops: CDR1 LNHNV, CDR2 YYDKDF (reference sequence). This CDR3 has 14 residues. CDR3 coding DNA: TGTGCCACCAGCAGAGATCCGGGATGGAAAGAGCAGTACTTC. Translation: CATSRDPGWKEQYF.

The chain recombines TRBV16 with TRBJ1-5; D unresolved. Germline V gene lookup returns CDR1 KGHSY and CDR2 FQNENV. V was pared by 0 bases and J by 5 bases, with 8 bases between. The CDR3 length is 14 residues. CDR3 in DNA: TGTGCCAGCAGCCAATCAGCGGGTGATCAGCCCCAGCATTTT. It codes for CASSQSAGDQPQHF.

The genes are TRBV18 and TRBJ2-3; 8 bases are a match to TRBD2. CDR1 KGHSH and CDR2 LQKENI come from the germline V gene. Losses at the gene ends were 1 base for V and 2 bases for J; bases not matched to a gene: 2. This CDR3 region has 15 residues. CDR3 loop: CASSPLAGTTDTQYF. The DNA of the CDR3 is TGTGCCAGCTCACCACTAGCGGGGACCACAGATACGCAGTATTTT.

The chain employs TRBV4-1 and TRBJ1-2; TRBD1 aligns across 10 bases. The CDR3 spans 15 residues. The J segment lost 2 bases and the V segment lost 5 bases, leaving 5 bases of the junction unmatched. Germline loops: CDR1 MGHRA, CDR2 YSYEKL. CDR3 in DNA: TGCGCCAGCAGCTTAGGGACAGGGGCGAACTATGGCTACACCTTC. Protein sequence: CASSLGTGANYGYTF.

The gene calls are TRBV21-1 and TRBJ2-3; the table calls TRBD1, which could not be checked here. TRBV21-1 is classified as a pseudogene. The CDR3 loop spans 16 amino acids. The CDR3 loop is CAQTKGTGQITDTQYF. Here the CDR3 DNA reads TGTGCCCAAACAAAAGGCACGGGACAGATCACAGATACGCAGTATTTT.

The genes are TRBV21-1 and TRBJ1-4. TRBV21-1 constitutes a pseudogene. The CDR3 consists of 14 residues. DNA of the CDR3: TGTGCCAGCAGCAGGGGGGAATTATGCGAAAAACTGTTTTTT. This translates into CASSRGELCEKLFF.

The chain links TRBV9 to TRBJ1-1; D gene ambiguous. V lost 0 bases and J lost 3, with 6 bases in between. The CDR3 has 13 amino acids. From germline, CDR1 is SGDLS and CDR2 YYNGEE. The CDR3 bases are TGTGCCAGCAGCGTAGTTGCGGACACTGAAGCTTTCTTT. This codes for CASSVVADTEAFF.

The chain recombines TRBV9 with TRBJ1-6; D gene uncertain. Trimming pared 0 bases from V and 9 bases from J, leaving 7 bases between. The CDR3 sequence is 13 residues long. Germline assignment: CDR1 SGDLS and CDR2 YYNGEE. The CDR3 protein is CASSVVYGSPLHF. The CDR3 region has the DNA TGTGCCAGCAGCGTAGTGTACGGTTCACCCCTCCACTTT.

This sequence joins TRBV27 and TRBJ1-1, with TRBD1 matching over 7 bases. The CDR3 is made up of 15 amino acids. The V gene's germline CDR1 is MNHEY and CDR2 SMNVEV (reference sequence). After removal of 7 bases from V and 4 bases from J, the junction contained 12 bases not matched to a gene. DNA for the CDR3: TGTGCCAGCACCTCGGGTGGACAGGCATCCACTGAAGCTTTCTTT. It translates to CASTSGGQASTEAFF.

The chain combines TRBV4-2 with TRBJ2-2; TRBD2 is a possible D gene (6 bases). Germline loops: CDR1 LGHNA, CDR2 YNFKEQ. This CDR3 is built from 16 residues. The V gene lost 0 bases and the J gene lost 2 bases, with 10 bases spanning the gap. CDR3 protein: CASSQDVAGNTGELFF. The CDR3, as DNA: TGTGCCAGCAGCCAAGATGTGGCGGGAAACACCGGGGAGCTGTTTTTT.

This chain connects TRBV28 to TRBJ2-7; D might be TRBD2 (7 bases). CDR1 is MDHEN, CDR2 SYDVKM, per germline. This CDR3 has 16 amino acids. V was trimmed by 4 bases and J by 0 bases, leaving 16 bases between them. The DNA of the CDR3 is TGTGCCAGCAGTTCGGGGTGGGGAGGGGGCTCCTACGAGCAGTACTTC. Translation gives CASSSGWGGGSYEQYF.

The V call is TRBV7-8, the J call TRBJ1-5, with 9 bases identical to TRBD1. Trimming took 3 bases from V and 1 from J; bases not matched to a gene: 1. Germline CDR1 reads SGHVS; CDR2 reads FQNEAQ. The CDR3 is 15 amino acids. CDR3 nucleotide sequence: TGTGCCAGCAGCTTTGGACAGGGGAGCAATCAGCCCCAGCATTTT. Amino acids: CASSFGQGSNQPQHF.

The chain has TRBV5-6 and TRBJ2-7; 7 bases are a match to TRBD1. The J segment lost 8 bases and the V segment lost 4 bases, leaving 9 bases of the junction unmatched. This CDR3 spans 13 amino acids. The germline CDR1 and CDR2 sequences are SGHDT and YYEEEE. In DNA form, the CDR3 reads TGTGCCAGCAGCGCGACAGGGTCCCTAAAGCAGTACTTC. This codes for CASSATGSLKQYF. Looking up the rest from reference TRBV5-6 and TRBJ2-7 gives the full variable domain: DAGVTQSPTHLIKTRGQQVTLRCSPKSGHDTVSWYQQALGQGPQFIFQYYEEEERQRGNFPDRFSGHQFPNYSSELNVNALLLGDSALYLCASSATGSLKQYFGPGTRLTVT.

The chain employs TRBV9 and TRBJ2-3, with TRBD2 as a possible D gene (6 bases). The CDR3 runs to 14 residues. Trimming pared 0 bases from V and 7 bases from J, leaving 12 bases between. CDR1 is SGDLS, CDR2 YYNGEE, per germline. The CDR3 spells CASSVETEGHTQYF. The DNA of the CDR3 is TGTGCCAGCAGCGTAGAAACGGAGGGGCATACGCAGTATTTT.

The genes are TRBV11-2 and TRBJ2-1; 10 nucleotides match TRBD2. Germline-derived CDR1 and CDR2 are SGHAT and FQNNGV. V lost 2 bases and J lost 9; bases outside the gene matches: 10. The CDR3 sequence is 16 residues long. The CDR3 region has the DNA TGTGCCAGCAGCTTATTAATAGCGGGAGGTAGGAGTGAGCAGTTCTTC. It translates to CASSLLIAGGRSEQFF.

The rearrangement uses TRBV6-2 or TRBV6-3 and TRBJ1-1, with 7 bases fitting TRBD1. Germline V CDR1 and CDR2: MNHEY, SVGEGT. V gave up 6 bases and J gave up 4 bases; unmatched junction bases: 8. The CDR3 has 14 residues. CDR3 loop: CASSLIQGSTEAFF. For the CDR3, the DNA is TGTGCCAGCAGCCTTATACAGGGGTCCACTGAAGCTTTCTTT.

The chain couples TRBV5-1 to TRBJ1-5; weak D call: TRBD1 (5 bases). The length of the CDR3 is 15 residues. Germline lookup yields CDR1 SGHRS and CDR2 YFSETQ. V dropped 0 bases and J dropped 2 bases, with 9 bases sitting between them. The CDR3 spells CASSLAGMGNQPQHF. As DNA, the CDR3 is TGCGCCAGCAGCTTGGCAGGGATGGGCAATCAGCCCCAGCATTTT.

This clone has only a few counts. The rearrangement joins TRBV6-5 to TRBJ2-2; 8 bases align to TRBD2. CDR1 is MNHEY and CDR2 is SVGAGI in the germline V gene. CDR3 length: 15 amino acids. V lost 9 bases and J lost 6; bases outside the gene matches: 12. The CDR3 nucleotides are TGTGCCAGTTGGGGACTAGTCCCTGGGTCCGGGGAGCTGTTTTTT. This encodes CASWGLVPGSGELFF.

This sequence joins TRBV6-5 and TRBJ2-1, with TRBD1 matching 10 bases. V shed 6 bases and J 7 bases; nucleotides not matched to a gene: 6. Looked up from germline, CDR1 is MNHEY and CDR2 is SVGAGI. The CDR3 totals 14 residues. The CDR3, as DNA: TGTGCCAGCAGGAGGACAGGGGGTAGGAATGAGCAGTTCTTC. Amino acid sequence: CASRRTGGRNEQFF.

CDR3 nucleotide sequence: TGTGCCAGCAGCCCGCGACAGTCTGGAAACACCATATATTTT. Its translation is CASSPRQSGNTIYF. J is TRBJ1-3 and V is TRBV9; D might be TRBD1 (5 bases). V was cut by 4 bases and J by 1 base, with 9 bases left in between. In germline, CDR1 is SGDLS, CDR2 YYNGEE. There are 14 residues in the CDR3.

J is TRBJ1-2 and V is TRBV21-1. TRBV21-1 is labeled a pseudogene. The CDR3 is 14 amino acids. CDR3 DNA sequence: TGTGCCAGCAGCAAAAGTTCCCGGAGCTATGGCTACACCTTC. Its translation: CASSKSSRSYGYTF.

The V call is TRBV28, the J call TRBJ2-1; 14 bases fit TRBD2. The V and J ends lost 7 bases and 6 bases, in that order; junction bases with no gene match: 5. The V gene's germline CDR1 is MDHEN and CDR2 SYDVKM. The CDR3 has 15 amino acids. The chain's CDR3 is CASTRTSGRPNEQFF. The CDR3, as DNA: TGTGCCAGCACCAGGACTAGCGGGAGGCCCAATGAGCAGTTCTTC.

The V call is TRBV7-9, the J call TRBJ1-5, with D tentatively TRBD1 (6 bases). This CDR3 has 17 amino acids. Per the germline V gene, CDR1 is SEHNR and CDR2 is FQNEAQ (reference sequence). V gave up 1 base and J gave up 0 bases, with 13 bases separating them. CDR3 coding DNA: TGTGCCAGCAGCTTAGAGTACGGACAGCGTAGCAATCAGCCCCAGCATTTT. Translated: CASSLEYGQRSNQPQHF.

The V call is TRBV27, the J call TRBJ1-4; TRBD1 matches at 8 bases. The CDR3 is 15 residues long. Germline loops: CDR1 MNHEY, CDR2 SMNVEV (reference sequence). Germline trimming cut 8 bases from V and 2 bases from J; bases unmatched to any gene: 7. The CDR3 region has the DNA TGTGCCAGCCGAACGACAGGGGCCACTAATGAAAAACTGTTTTTT. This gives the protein CASRTTGATNEKLFF.